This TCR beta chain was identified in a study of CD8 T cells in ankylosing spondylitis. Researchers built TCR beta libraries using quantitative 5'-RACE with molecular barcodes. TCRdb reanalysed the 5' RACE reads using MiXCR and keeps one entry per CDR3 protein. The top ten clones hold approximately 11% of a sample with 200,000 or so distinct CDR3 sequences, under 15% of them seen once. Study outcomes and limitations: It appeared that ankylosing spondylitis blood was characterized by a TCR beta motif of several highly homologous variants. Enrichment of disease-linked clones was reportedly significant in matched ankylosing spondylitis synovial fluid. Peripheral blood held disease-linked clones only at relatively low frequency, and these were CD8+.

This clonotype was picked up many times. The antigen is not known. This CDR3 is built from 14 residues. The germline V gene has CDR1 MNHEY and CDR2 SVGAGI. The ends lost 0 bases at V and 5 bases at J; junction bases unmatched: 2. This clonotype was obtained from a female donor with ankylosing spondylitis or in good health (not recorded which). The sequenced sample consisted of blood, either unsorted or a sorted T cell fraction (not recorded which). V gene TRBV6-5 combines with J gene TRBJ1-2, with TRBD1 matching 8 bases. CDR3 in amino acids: CASSYSDRAYGYTF. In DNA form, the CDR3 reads TGTGCCAGCAGTTACTCGGACAGGGCGTATGGCTACACCTTC.